The source of this T cell receptor beta chain is a study of PD-1 blockade in classical Hodgkin lymphoma. Study results and caveats: CD4+ TCR diversity rose significantly by C4D1, and CD8+ TCR diversity did not.

Noted time point: cycle 4 day 1 (C4D1), after 5 to 7 weeks of nivolumab. In every patient, relapse followed autologous stem cell transplantation, while exposure to brentuximab vedotin differed. Germline lookup yields CDR1 LNHDA and CDR2 SQIVND (reference sequence). Trimming removed 4 bases at V and 0 bases at J, with 17 bases between. This CDR3 has 17 amino acids. Of note for this clone: The antigen remains undetermined.

Measured with immunoSEQ multiplex PCR; TCRdb has only the in-frame clones, and not every one. The sample has more than 90,000 clones, just under 80% seen once. This chain links TRBV19 with TRBJ2-3; tentative D call: TRBD1 (5 bases). The clonotype was recovered from a human donor with classical Hodgkin lymphoma. The sequenced sample was peripheral blood mononuclear cells (PBMCs), obtained before the fourth cycle of nivolumab. CDR3: CASSTSSGPTSTDTQYF. DNA of the CDR3: TGTGCCAGTAGTACATCCTCAGGGCCTACTAGCACAGATACGCAGTATTTT.